This record covers a single T cell receptor beta chain. Its antigen is still unknown. Other DNA variants within this sample encode the same CDR3. Assay used: immunoSEQ multiplex PCR; TCRdb lists only in-frame clones, some missing. Among around 100,000 clones, roughly 91% were seen once, and the ten largest hold about 0.18%. CDR1 is SGHTA and CDR2 is FQGNSA in the germline V gene. With 2 bases clipped from V and 2 bases from J, the junction kept 3 bases outside the gene matches. This CDR3 spans 15 amino acids. The record originates from a study of graft-versus-host responses after intestinal transplantation. Study-wide background: Each recipient received a multivisceral, liver-intestinal, or isolated intestinal graft. Every transplant recipient was induced with anti-thymocyte globulin, then maintained on tacrolimus and steroids for 2 to 4 years. Regarding the study as a whole: High graft-versus-host to host-versus-graft clonal ratios were seen in allografts of patients with graft-donor T cell macrochimerism. GvH clones surfaced in recipient marrow, some emerging earlier in ileum or blood.

Sequencing was performed on unstimulated CD4+ T cells sorted from spleen or lymph node cells, taken before transplant. This clonotype originated in a human donor who was the organ donor for an intestinal transplant. The chain combines TRBV7-2 with TRBJ2-7; 10 bases are a match to TRBD2. The CDR3 DNA is TGTGCCAGCAGCTTACAGCGGGGGGGGGCCTACGAGCAGTACTTC. This gives the protein CASSLQRGGAYEQYF.